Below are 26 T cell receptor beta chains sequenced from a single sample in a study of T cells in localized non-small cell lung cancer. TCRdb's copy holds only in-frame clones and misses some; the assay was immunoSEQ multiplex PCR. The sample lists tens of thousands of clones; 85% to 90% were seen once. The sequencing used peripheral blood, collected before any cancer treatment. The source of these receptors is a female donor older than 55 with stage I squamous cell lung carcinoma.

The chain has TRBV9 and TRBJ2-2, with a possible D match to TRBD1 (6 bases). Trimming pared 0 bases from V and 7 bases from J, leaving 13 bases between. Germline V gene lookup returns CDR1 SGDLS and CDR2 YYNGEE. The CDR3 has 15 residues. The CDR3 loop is CASSVVVGAGGELFF. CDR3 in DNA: TGTGCCAGCAGCGTAGTTGTGGGGGCCGGCGGGGAGCTGTTTTTT.

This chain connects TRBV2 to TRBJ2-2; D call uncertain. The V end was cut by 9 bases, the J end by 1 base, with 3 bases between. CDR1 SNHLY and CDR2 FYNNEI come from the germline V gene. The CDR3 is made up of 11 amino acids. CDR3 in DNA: TGTGCCAGTGAGAACACCGGGGAGCTGTTTTTT. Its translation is CASENTGELFF.

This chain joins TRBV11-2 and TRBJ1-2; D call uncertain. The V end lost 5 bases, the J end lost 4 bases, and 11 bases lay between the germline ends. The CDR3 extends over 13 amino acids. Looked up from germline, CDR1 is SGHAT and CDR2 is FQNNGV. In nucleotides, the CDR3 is TGTGCCAGCAGCCCGGACGGAACCTATGGCTACACCTTC. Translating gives CASSPDGTYGYTF.

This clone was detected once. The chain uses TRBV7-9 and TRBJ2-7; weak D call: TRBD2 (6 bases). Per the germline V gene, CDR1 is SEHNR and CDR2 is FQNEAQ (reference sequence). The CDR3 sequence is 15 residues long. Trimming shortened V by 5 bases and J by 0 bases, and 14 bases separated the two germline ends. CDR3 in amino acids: CASSQGDSSSYEQYF. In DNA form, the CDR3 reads TGTGCCAGCAGCCAAGGGGACTCCTCCTCCTACGAGCAGTACTTC.

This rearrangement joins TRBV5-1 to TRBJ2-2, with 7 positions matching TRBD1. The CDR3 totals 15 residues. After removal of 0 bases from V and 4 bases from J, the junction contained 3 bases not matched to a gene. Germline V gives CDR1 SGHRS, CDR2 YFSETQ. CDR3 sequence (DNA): TGCGCCAGCAGCTTGGAGACAGGGACCACCGGGGAGCTGTTTTTT. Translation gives CASSLETGTTGELFF. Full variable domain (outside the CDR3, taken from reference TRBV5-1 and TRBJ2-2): KAGVTQTPRYLIKTRGQQVTLSCSPISGHRSVSWYQQTPGQGLQFLFEYFSETQRNKGNFPGRFSGRQFSNSRSEMNVSTLELGDSALYLCASSLETGTTGELFFGEGSRLTVL.

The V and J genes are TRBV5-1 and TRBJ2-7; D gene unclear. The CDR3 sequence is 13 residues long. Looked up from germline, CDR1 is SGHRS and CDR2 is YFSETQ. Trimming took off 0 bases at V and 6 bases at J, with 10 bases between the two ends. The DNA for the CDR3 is TGCGCCAGCAGCTTGGTGGTGGAAGGCGAGCAGTACTTC. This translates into CASSLVVEGEQYF.

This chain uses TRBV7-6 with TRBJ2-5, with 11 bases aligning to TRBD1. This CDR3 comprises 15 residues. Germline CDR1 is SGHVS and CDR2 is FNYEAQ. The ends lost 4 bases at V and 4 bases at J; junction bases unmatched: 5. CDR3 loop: CASSSGQGARETQYF. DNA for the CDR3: TGTGCCAGCAGCTCAGGACAGGGGGCACGAGAGACCCAGTACTTC.

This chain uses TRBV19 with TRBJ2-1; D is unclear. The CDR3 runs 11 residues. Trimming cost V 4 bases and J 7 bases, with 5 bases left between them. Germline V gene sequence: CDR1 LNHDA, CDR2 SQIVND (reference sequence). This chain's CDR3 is CASSRGNEQFF. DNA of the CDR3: TGTGCCAGTAGTAGGGGAAATGAGCAGTTCTTC. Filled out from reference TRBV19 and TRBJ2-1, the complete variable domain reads DGGITQSPKYLFRKEGQNVTLSCEQNLNHDAMYWYRQDPGQGLRLIYYSQIVNDFQKGDIAEGYSVSREKKESFPLTVTSAQKNPTAFYLCASSRGNEQFFGPGTRLTVL.

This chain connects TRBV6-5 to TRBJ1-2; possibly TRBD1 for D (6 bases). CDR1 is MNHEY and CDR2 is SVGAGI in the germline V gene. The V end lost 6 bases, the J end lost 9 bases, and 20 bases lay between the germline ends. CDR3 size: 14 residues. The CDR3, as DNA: TGTGCCAGCAGGCCAGGGGCGTCCGCCGCGAGCTACACCTTC. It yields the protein CASRPGASAASYTF.

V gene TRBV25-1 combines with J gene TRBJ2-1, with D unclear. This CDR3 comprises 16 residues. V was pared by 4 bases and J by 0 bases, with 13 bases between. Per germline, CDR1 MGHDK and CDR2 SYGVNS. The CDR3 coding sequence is TGTGCCAGCAGTGTGGGTGCCGGGCTCTCCTACAATGAGCAGTTCTTC. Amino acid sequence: CASSVGAGLSYNEQFF.

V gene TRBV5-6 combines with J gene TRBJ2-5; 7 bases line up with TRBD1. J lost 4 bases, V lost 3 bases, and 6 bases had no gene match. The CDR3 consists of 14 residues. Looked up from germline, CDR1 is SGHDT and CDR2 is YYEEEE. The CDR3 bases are TGTGCCAGCAGCTACCAAGGGGGCAGAGAGACCCAGTACTTC. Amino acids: CASSYQGGRETQYF.

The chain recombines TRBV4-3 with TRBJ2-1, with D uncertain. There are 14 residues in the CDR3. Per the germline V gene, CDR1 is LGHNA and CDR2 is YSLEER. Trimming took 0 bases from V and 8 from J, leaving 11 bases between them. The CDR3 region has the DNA TGCGCCAGCAGCCAAGAAGGCCCTCAGGATGAGCAGTTCTTC. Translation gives CASSQEGPQDEQFF.

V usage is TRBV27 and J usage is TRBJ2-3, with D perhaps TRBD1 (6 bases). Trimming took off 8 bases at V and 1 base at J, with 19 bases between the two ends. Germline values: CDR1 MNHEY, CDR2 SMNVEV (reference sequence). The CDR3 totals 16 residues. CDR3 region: CASRNGRGFGTDTQYF. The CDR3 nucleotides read TGTGCCAGCCGAAATGGCAGGGGCTTTGGCACAGATACGCAGTATTTT.

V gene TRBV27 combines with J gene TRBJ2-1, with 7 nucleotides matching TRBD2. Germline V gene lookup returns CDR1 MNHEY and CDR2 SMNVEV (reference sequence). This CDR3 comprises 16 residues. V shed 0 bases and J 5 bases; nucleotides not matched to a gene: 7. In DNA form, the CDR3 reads TGTGCCAGCAGTTTATCTGGCGGGAGAGGCCACAATGAGCAGTTCTTC. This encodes CASSLSGGRGHNEQFF.

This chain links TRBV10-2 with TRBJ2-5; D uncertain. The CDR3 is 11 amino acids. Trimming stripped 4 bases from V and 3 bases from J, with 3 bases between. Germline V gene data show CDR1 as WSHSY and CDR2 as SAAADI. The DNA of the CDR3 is TGCGCCAGCAGTGCAGAAGAGACCCAGTACTTC. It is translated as CASSAEETQYF.

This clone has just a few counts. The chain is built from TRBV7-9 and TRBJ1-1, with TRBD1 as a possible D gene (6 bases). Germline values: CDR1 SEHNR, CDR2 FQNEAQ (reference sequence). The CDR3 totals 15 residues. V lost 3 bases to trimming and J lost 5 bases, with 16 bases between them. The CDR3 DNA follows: TGTGCCAGCAGCTTCCGCAGGGGTGGCAAGACTGAAGCTTTCTTT. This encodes CASSFRRGGKTEAFF.

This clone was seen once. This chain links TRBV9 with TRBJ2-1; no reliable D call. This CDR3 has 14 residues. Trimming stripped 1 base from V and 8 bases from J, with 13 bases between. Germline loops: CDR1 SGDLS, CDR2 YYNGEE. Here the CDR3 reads CASSVLPRGDEQFF. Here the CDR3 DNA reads TGTGCCAGCAGCGTACTCCCCCGTGGCGATGAGCAGTTCTTC.

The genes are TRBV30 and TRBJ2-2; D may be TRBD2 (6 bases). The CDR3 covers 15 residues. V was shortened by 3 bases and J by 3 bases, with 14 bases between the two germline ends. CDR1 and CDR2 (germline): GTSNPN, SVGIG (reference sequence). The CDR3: CAWRKDPGDTGELFF. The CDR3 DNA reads TGTGCCTGGAGAAAAGACCCGGGGGACACCGGGGAGCTGTTTTTT.

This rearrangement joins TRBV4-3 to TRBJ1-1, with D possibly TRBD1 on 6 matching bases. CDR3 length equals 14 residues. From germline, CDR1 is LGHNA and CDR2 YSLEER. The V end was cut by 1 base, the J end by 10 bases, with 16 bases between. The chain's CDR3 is CASSQGTGHRGAFF. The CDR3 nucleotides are TGCGCCAGCAGCCAAGGTACAGGGCATAGGGGAGCTTTCTTT.

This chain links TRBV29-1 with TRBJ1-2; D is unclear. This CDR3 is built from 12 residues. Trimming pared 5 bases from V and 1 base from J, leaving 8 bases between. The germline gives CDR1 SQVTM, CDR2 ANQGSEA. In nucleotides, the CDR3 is TGCAGCGTTCCCGGTTATAACTATGGCTACACCTTC. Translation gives CSVPGYNYGYTF.

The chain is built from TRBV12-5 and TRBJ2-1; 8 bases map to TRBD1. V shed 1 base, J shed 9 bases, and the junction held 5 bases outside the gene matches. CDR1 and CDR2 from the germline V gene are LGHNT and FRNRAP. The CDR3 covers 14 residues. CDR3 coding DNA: TGTGCTAGTGGTTTGGGCAGACAGGGGAGTGAGCAGTTCTTC. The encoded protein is CASGLGRQGSEQFF.

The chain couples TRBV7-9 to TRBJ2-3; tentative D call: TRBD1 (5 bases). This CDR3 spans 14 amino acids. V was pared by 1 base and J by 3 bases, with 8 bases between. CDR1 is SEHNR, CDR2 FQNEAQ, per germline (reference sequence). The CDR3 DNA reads TGTGCCAGCAGCTTAGACCAGGGTACAGATACGCAGTATTTT. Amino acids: CASSLDQGTDTQYF.

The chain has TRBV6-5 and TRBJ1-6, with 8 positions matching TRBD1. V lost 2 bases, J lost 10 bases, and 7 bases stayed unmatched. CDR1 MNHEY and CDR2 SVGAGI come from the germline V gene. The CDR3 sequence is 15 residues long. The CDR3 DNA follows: TGTGCCAGCAGTTACACGACAGGGGAGGACTCACCCCTCCACTTT. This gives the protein CASSYTTGEDSPLHF.

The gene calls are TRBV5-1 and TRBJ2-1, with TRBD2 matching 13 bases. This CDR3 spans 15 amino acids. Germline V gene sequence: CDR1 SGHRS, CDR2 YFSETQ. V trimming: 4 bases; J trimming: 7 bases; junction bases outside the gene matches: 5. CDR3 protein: CASSLRLAGGNEQFF. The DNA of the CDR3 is TGCGCCAGCAGCCTAAGACTAGCGGGAGGAAATGAGCAGTTCTTC.

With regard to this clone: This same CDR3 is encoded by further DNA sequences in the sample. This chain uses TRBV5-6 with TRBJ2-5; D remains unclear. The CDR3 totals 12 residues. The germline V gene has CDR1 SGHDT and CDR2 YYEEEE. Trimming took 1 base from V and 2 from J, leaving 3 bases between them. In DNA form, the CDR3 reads TGTGCCAGCAGCTTGTCTCAAGAGACCCAGTACTTC. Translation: CASSLSQETQYF.

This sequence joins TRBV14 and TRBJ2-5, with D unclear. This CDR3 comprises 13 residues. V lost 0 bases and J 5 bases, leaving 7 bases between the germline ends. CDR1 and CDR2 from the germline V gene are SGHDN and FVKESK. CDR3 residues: CASSQEPVETQYF. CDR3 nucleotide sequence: TGTGCCAGCAGCCAAGAGCCGGTTGAGACCCAGTACTTC.